Listed below are T cell receptor beta chains from one sample, sequenced in a study of blood T cell repertoires in COVID-19. This table comes from immunoSEQ multiplex PCR, and its TCRdb copy is limited to in-frame clones, with some not included. The sample holds a few hundred thousand clones, about 84% seen once. The sample comprised peripheral blood. The receptors were gathered from a woman in her 50s with acute or convalescent COVID-19. CDR3s include the opening cysteine and the closing phenylalanine or tryptophan. A D gene is named only where the DNA matches it firmly. Size tells how often a clone was seen (once, few, many) or the class of an expanded clone, and some rows leave it out.

D gene: -; J gene: TRBJ2-5; clone size: once; V gene: TRBV28; CDR3 protein: CASSWGGEETQYF; CDR3 DNA: TGTGCCAGCAGTTGGGGCGGAGAAGAGACCCAGTACTTC
D gene: -; J gene: TRBJ2-2; clone size: -; V gene: TRBV4-2; CDR3 protein: CASSQDADSTYTGELFF; CDR3 DNA: TGTGCCAGCAGCCAAGATGCCGACTCAACTTACACCGGGGAGCTGTTTTTT
D gene: -; J gene: TRBJ2-2; clone size: -; V gene: TRBV28; CDR3 protein: CASSGGKGVSGELFF; CDR3 DNA: TGTGCCAGCAGTGGGGGCAAGGGCGTGAGCGGGGAGCTGTTTTTT
D gene: -; J gene: TRBJ2-3; clone size: -; V gene: TRBV18; CDR3 protein: CASSPPMDTQYF; CDR3 DNA: TGTGCCAGCTCACCCCCCATGGATACGCAGTATTTT
D gene: -; J gene: TRBJ1-1; clone size: -; V gene: TRBV28; CDR3 protein: CASRRVLTEAFF; CDR3 DNA: TGTGCCAGCAGACGGGTTCTCACTGAAGCTTTCTTT
D gene: -; J gene: TRBJ2-5; clone size: once; V gene: TRBV12-3/TRBV12-4; CDR3 protein: CASVQGGETQYF; CDR3 DNA: TGTGCCAGCGTTCAGGGCGGAGAGACCCAGTACTTC
D gene: -; J gene: TRBJ1-5; clone size: -; V gene: TRBV5-6; CDR3 protein: CASSLRDQPQHF; CDR3 DNA: TGTGCCAGCAGCTTGCGGGATCAGCCCCAGCATTTT
D gene: TRBD2; J gene: TRBJ2-1; clone size: -; V gene: TRBV24-1; CDR3 protein: CATSDPGLAGNNEQFF; CDR3 DNA: TGTGCCACCAGTGACCCAGGACTAGCGGGAAACAATGAGCAGTTCTTC
D gene: TRBD2; J gene: TRBJ2-1; clone size: -; V gene: TRBV11-2; CDR3 protein: CASSLVGGRTNNEQFF; CDR3 DNA: TGTGCCAGCAGCTTAGTTGGCGGGAGGACCAACAATGAGCAGTTCTTC
D gene: TRBD1; J gene: TRBJ1-2; clone size: -; V gene: TRBV28; CDR3 protein: CASNPKLGQGSRGYTF; CDR3 DNA: TGTGCCAGCAACCCGAAACTGGGACAGGGCTCGAGGGGCTACACCTTC
D gene: TRBD1; J gene: TRBJ1-6; clone size: -; V gene: TRBV3-1/TRBV3-2; CDR3 protein: CASSRGQGEGSPLHF; CDR3 DNA: TGTGCCAGCAGCAGGGGACAGGGGGAAGGTTCACCCCTCCACTTT
D gene: -; J gene: TRBJ1-2; clone size: -; V gene: TRBV29-1; CDR3 protein: CSVDVGRGNYGYTF; CDR3 DNA: TGCAGCGTTGATGTGGGCAGGGGTAACTATGGCTACACCTTC
D gene: TRBD2; J gene: TRBJ2-7; clone size: -; V gene: TRBV7-8; CDR3 protein: CASSLGGAASGDYEQYF; CDR3 DNA: TGTGCCAGCAGCTTAGGGGGTGCGGCTAGCGGGGATTACGAGCAGTACTTC
D gene: -; J gene: TRBJ2-5; clone size: -; V gene: TRBV6-5; CDR3 protein: CASSSGTTPETQYF; CDR3 DNA: TGTGCCAGCAGTTCAGGGACAACTCCAGAGACCCAGTACTTC
D gene: -; J gene: TRBJ2-1; clone size: -; V gene: TRBV2; CDR3 protein: CASSLAYNEQFF; CDR3 DNA: TGTGCCAGCAGTTTAGCTTACAATGAGCAGTTCTTC
D gene: TRBD1; J gene: TRBJ2-7; clone size: -; V gene: TRBV28; CDR3 protein: CASRPEGTVYEQYF; CDR3 DNA: TGTGCCAGCAGACCCGAGGGGACAGTATACGAGCAGTACTTC
D gene: -; J gene: TRBJ2-7; clone size: -; V gene: TRBV13; CDR3 protein: CASSRTRDYEQYF; CDR3 DNA: TGTGCCAGCAGCCGCACGAGGGACTACGAGCAGTACTTC
D gene: -; J gene: TRBJ2-2; clone size: -; V gene: TRBV5-1; CDR3 protein: CASTPDAGRTGELFF; CDR3 DNA: TGCGCCAGCACCCCGGACGCGGGCAGGACCGGGGAGCTGTTTTTT
D gene: -; J gene: TRBJ2-1; clone size: -; V gene: TRBV5-1; CDR3 protein: CASSLGSAASYNEQFF; CDR3 DNA: TGCGCCAGCAGCTTGGGTTCGGCGGCCTCCTACAATGAGCAGTTCTTC
D gene: TRBD2; J gene: TRBJ2-3; clone size: -; V gene: TRBV5-1; CDR3 protein: CASSLEVSGISNTQYF; CDR3 DNA: TGCGCCAGCAGCTTGGAGGTGAGCGGGATTTCAAATACGCAGTATTTT
D gene: -; J gene: TRBJ2-5; clone size: once; V gene: TRBV18; CDR3 protein: CASSPLAGGETQYF; CDR3 DNA: TGTGCCAGCTCACCCCTCGCGGGCGGAGAGACCCAGTACTTC
D gene: -; J gene: TRBJ2-1; clone size: -; V gene: TRBV28; CDR3 protein: CASSSPRGSGNSYNEQFF; CDR3 DNA: TGTGCCAGCAGTTCCCCCCGGGGTAGCGGAAACTCCTACAATGAGCAGTTCTTC
D gene: TRBD2; J gene: TRBJ2-3; clone size: -; V gene: TRBV20-1; CDR3 protein: CSASGVAGGQDTQYF; CDR3 DNA: TGCAGTGCTAGTGGTGTAGCGGGAGGGCAAGATACGCAGTATTTT
D gene: -; J gene: TRBJ1-5; clone size: few; V gene: TRBV30; CDR3 protein: CAWARDFNQPQHF; CDR3 DNA: TGTGCCTGGGCCCGGGATTTCAATCAGCCCCAGCATTTT
D gene: -; J gene: TRBJ2-7; clone size: -; V gene: TRBV24-1; CDR3 protein: CATSDEQLPYEQYF; CDR3 DNA: TGTGCCACCAGTGATGAACAGCTGCCCTACGAGCAGTACTTC
D gene: -; J gene: TRBJ2-1; clone size: -; V gene: TRBV5-1; CDR3 protein: CASSLPKAGGIDEQFF; CDR3 DNA: TGCGCCAGCAGCTTGCCGAAGGCAGGGGGGATCGATGAGCAGTTCTTC
D gene: -; J gene: TRBJ2-1; clone size: -; V gene: TRBV11-2; CDR3 protein: CASSQRGAPSSYNEQFF; CDR3 DNA: TGTGCCAGCAGCCAACGCGGGGCCCCAAGCTCCTACAATGAGCAGTTCTTC
D gene: TRBD2; J gene: TRBJ2-7; clone size: -; V gene: TRBV18; CDR3 protein: CASSPRTSGRGEQYF; CDR3 DNA: TGTGCCAGCTCACCACGGACTAGCGGTAGGGGGGAGCAGTACTTC
D gene: -; J gene: TRBJ1-6; clone size: -; V gene: TRBV2; CDR3 protein: CASRLTGLADF; CDR3 DNA: TGTGCCAGCAGACTCACAGGGCTCGCTGACTTT
D gene: -; J gene: TRBJ1-1; clone size: many; V gene: TRBV28; CDR3 protein: CASSSQDARGAFF; CDR3 DNA: TGTGCCAGCAGTTCCCAGGACGCGCGGGGAGCTTTCTTT
D gene: TRBD2; J gene: TRBJ2-3; clone size: -; V gene: TRBV11-3; CDR3 protein: CASSSREGDTDTQYF; CDR3 DNA: TGTGCCAGCAGCTCGCGGGAGGGTGACACAGATACGCAGTATTTT
D gene: -; J gene: TRBJ1-1; clone size: -; V gene: TRBV7-9; CDR3 protein: CASSLVAREAFF; CDR3 DNA: TGTGCCAGCAGCTTAGTGGCCAGGGAAGCTTTCTTT
D gene: -; J gene: TRBJ2-7; clone size: once; V gene: TRBV18; CDR3 protein: CASSQDSSSYEQYF; CDR3 DNA: TGTGCCAGCTCCCAGGACAGTTCCTCCTACGAGCAGTACTTC
D gene: -; J gene: TRBJ1-1; clone size: -; V gene: TRBV5-5; CDR3 protein: CASSLQPGGRSEAFF; CDR3 DNA: TGTGCCAGCAGCTTGCAACCGGGCGGGAGGAGTGAAGCTTTCTTT
D gene: -; J gene: TRBJ2-2; clone size: -; V gene: TRBV29-1; CDR3 protein: CSVEDTSNTGELFF; CDR3 DNA: TGCAGCGTTGAAGATACCAGTAACACCGGGGAGCTGTTTTTT
D gene: -; J gene: TRBJ1-2; clone size: few; V gene: TRBV5-6; CDR3 protein: CASSLMGAGDATYGYTF; CDR3 DNA: TGTGCCAGCAGCTTGATGGGCGCAGGGGATGCAACCTATGGCTACACCTTC
D gene: TRBD2; J gene: TRBJ2-7; clone size: few; V gene: TRBV19; CDR3 protein: CASSTDTGGLWVEQYF; CDR3 DNA: TGTGCCAGTAGTACCGACACGGGGGGTTTATGGGTCGAGCAGTACTTC